Presented here are 18 T cell receptor beta chains from one specimen sequenced in a study of blood T cell repertoires in COVID-19. Assay used: immunoSEQ multiplex PCR; TCRdb lists only in-frame clones, some missing. The profile covers roughly 58,000 clones, with around 66% appearing a single time and approximately 50% taken by the ten largest. Source material: PBMCs or T cells enriched from blood (not recorded which). These receptors were obtained from a woman aged 55-69 years who had been exposed to COVID-19.

The chain combines TRBV2 with TRBJ2-5; D uncertain. V lost 3 bases to trimming and J lost 4 bases, with 15 bases between them. The germline V gene has CDR1 SNHLY and CDR2 FYNNEI. The CDR3 is made up of 15 amino acids. The CDR3 reads CASSDPTSSIETQYF. DNA for the CDR3: TGTGCCAGCAGTGATCCCACCTCAAGCATAGAGACCCAGTACTTC.

This clone was counted many times. The chain links TRBV30 to TRBJ2-5; possibly TRBD2 for D (6 bases). The CDR3 extends over 11 amino acids. Trimming removed 6 bases at V and 5 bases at J, with 10 bases between. Germline V CDR1 and CDR2: GTSNPN, SVGIG (reference sequence). The DNA for the CDR3 is TGTGCCTGTCTCCGGGGGGAGACCCAGTACTTC. This encodes CACLRGETQYF.

The V call is TRBV27, the J call TRBJ1-6; 7 bases agree with TRBD1. CDR1 and CDR2 (germline): MNHEY, SMNVEV (reference sequence). This CDR3 spans 16 amino acids. With 2 bases clipped from V and 5 bases from J, the junction kept 6 bases outside the gene matches. The CDR3: CASSLGGTVNNSPLHF. CDR3 bases: TGTGCCAGCAGTTTAGGGGGGACAGTTAATAATTCACCCCTCCACTTT.

V is TRBV24-1 and J is TRBJ2-2, with a weak D call TRBD1 (5 bases). This CDR3 has 15 amino acids. Germline V CDR1 and CDR2: KGHDR, SFDVKD. Between the trimmed V and J ends, which lost 6 bases and 3 bases, there was a span of 13 bases. CDR3 residues: CATSRAGRHTGELFF. CDR3 DNA sequence: TGTGCCACCAGTAGGGCAGGGCGTCACACCGGGGAGCTGTTTTTT.

This clone was picked up one time. This chain links TRBV11-3 with TRBJ1-1; no clear D gene. The CDR3 is 15 amino acids. Germline CDR1 reads SGHNT; CDR2 reads YENEEA. Deletions cut 1 base from V and 0 bases from J, with 9 bases between. The CDR3 region has the DNA TGTGCCAGCAGCTTAGGGGGAGGAATGAACACTGAAGCTTTCTTT. This gives the protein CASSLGGGMNTEAFF.

The chain uses TRBV4-2 and TRBJ1-3; D remains unclear. The CDR3 has 16 amino acids. V shed 4 bases and J shed 1 base, with 14 bases lying between them. Germline assignment: CDR1 LGHNA and CDR2 YNFKEQ. The CDR3 loop reads CASSPSPLSSGNTIYF. In nucleotides, the CDR3 is TGTGCCAGCAGCCCTAGCCCCCTATCATCTGGAAACACCATATATTTT.

The gene calls are TRBV9 and TRBJ1-2; TRBD1 matches at 8 bases. Germline values: CDR1 SGDLS, CDR2 YYNGEE. J was trimmed by 7 bases and V by 3 bases; bases with no gene match: 5. The CDR3 length is 13 residues. In nucleotides, the CDR3 is TGTGCCAGCAGCGCCGGACAGGGTGGTGGCTACACCTTC. This codes for CASSAGQGGGYTF.

Concerning this clone: Other DNA sequences in this sample translate to the same CDR3. The V call is TRBV2, the J call TRBJ1-1; weak D call: TRBD1 (6 bases). Trimming removed 6 bases from V and 5 bases from J, with 10 bases in between. The CDR3 extends over 12 amino acids. Germline CDR1 and CDR2: SNHLY and FYNNEI. The CDR3 protein is CASRRQGTEAFF. The CDR3 DNA is TGTGCCAGCAGACGCCAGGGGACTGAAGCTTTCTTT.

V and J are TRBV4-1 and TRBJ2-5; D is uncertain. The CDR3 consists of 13 residues. The germline gives CDR1 MGHRA, CDR2 YSYEKL. V was clipped by 2 bases and J by 4 bases, with 8 bases between them. CDR3: CASSQWSRETQYF. CDR3 bases: TGCGCCAGCAGCCAATGGTCGAGAGAGACCCAGTACTTC.

V gene TRBV15 combines with J gene TRBJ1-6; D might be TRBD1 (6 bases). Germline loops: CDR1 LNHNV, CDR2 YYDKDF (reference sequence). With 2 bases removed from V and 7 bases from J, the gap between germline ends came to 9 bases. The CDR3 totals 14 residues. CDR3 in DNA: TGTGCCACCAGCAGATGGCAGGGGAATTCACCCCTCCACTTT. As protein: CATSRWQGNSPLHF.

The genes are TRBV28 and TRBJ1-3, with D perhaps matching TRBD1 (6 bases). Trimming cost V 6 bases and J 4 bases, with 16 bases left between them. CDR3 length: 15 residues. The germline V gene has CDR1 MDHEN and CDR2 SYDVKM. The CDR3 nucleotides are TGTGCCAGCAGCCCTCCGGGACAACCCGGAAACACCATATATTTT. This codes for CASSPPGQPGNTIYF.

The chain employs TRBV19 and TRBJ1-1; 7 bases map to TRBD1. The CDR3 runs to 15 residues. CDR1 and CDR2 (germline): LNHDA, SQIVND (reference sequence). V lost 7 bases and J lost 6; bases outside the gene matches: 14. CDR3: CASTGSGIGTAEAFF. The DNA for the CDR3 is TGTGCCAGTACCGGGTCGGGTATCGGGACAGCTGAAGCTTTCTTT.

This clone showed up just once. The genes are TRBV3-1 (or the pseudogene TRBV3-2) and TRBJ1-1; perhaps TRBD1 as D (5 bases). V lost 4 bases, J lost 3 bases, and 12 bases lay in between. The CDR3 is 14 amino acids. CDR1 and CDR2 (germline): LGHDT, YNNKEL (reference sequence). The CDR3 DNA sequence: TGTGCCAGCAGCCTCTCAGGGTCGGACACTGAAGCTTTCTTT. Its translation is CASSLSGSDTEAFF.

This chain joins TRBV2 and TRBJ2-1; 7 nucleotides line up with TRBD2. Germline assignment: CDR1 SNHLY and CDR2 FYNNEI. The CDR3 spans 15 residues. V was clipped by 2 bases and J by 5 bases; unmatched bases: 6. The CDR3 DNA sequence: TGTGCCAGCAGTGAACTAGCGGACCCTCACAATGAGCAGTTCTTC. Amino acid sequence: CASSELADPHNEQFF.

This clone was counted many times. The chain is built from TRBV6-5 and TRBJ2-2, with 8 bases matching TRBD1. This CDR3 has 15 residues. V lost 7 bases to trimming and J lost 3 bases; unmatched junction nucleotides: 7. CDR1 is MNHEY and CDR2 is SVGAGI in the germline V gene. CDR3 bases: TGTGCCAGCACCCGACAGGGGAAATACACCGGGGAGCTGTTTTTT. Translated, it gives CASTRQGKYTGELFF.

V gene TRBV3-1 (or the pseudogene TRBV3-2) combines with J gene TRBJ1-2, with D possibly matching TRBD1 (5 bases). This CDR3 spans 10 amino acids. Germline V gene lookup returns CDR1 LGHDT and CDR2 YNNKEL (reference sequence). Trimming left V 3 bases short and J 13 bases short, with 9 bases between. The CDR3 DNA reads TGTGCCAGCAGCCAGACAGACATCACCTTC. Translating gives CASSQTDITF.

The chain joins TRBV30 to TRBJ2-7, with D possibly TRBD2 on 6 matching bases. The germline CDR1 and CDR2 sequences are GTSNPN and SVGIG (reference sequence). Trimming shortened V by 0 bases and J by 1 base, and 13 bases separated the two germline ends. The CDR3 loop spans 15 amino acids. The CDR3 loop reads CAWSVGGALSYEQYF. CDR3 nucleotides: TGTGCCTGGAGTGTAGGAGGGGCTCTATCCTACGAGCAGTACTTC. The variable domain in full, with the rest retrieved from reference TRBV30 and TRBJ2-7, is SQTIHQWPATLVQPVGSPLSLECTVEGTSNPNLYWYRQAAGRGLQLLFYSVGIGQISSEVPQNLSASRPQDRQFILSSKKLLLSDSGFYLCAWSVGGALSYEQYFGPGTRLTVT.

For the CDR3, the DNA is TGTGCCAGCAGCTTCTTAGGGAGCTCTGGAAACACCATATATTTT. Its translation is CASSFLGSSGNTIYF. The V and J genes are TRBV5-6 and TRBJ1-3; D unresolved. The length of the CDR3 is 15 residues. The germline V and J ends were trimmed by 2 bases and 0 bases, with 9 bases remaining between them. Germline CDR1 and CDR2: SGHDT and YYEEEE.